The present TCR beta chain was sequenced within a study of CD8+CD57+ T cells in acquired aplastic anemia (dated by TCRdb to 2017 to 2018). The study in broad terms: A mean of roughly 2.9 ug of DNA, ranging from roughly 0.18 to 30 ug, was extracted from sorted CD4+ and CD8+ cells. Mean read counts for healthy donor samples were about 10.8 million for CD4+ cells and some 12 million for CD8+ cells.

Profiling of TCR beta VDJ combinations and CDR3 sequences used genomic DNA as the template. An Illumina HiSeq 2000 was used for TCR repertoire sequencing. In the paper's pipeline: TRBV/TRBJ rearrangement plots, CDR3 size and DJ length profiles, and Simpson's diversity index were used to evaluate the repertoires. The most abundant DNA sequence in the deep sequencing data was taken as the immunodominant clone. CDR3 amino acid sequences were screened for sharing across subjects and compared with published repertoires and the VDJdb database. TCRdb reprocessing: public reads trimmed at Q25 with fastp, clones called with MiXCR, in-frame beta chains kept. One record per CDR3 amino acid sequence lists the most common genes and DNA. The V and J calls were not made by the authors but by TCRdb's processing. Counted in this sample were 150,000 to 200,000 distinct CDR3 sequences; just over 45% of them appeared once. 2.9% of the sample is in the top ten clones.

Results and caveats for the whole study, not just this receptor: About 30 CD8+ CDR3 sequences were found in both patients and controls but appeared to be highly expressed in patients and within the immunodominant clones of the patients. CD8+ Simpson's diversity did not differ significantly between patients and healthy controls (P=0.060).

The germline V gene (reference sequence) gives CDR1 as LNHNV and CDR2 as YYDKDF. V loses 1 base, J loses 7 bases, and the germline ends lie 7 bases apart. The CDR3 holds 13 amino acids from the cysteine to the phenylalanine. CDR3 DNA is the only sequence kept; it has 39 bases, read in frame from the first base. In this study, sorted CD4+ and CD8+ T cells from the blood of healthy subjects and of severe aplastic anemia patients had their TCR repertoires deep-sequenced. Ficoll-Paque density gradient centrifugation was used to isolate peripheral blood mononuclear cells. Before DNA extraction, CD4+ and CD8+ T cells were sorted with FACS or magnetic beads. The sample holds a few counts of this clonotype. Its antigen is unknown. No much larger clonotype is one base removed from it; base qualities were not supplied.

The chain links TRBV15 with TRBJ2-2; the D gene cannot be resolved reliably. The receptor was derived from a human donor in good health. Material: sorted CD4+, CD8+, or CD8+CD57+ T cells (not recorded which) from PBMCs. This receptor carries the CDR3 CATSRVRSGELFF. The DNA sequence is as follows: TGTGCCACCAGCAGAGTTCGCAGCGGGGAGCTGTTTTTT.